The table lists the clone carrying this TCR beta chain with a count of one. Its antigen remains unidentified. This sample is part of a study of cytomegalovirus exposure and HLA in healthy donors. The PCR used 60 Vbeta and 13 Jbeta primers. Sequencing was performed with immunoSEQ multiplex PCR; in TCRdb, only in-frame clones are kept and a portion is missing. The repertoire has some 130,000 clones, over 60% of them found once; the top ten carry roughly 1%. General study points: Later work showed greater clonal expansion in HLA-associated TCR beta chains than in equally common others.

The J segment lost 5 bases and the V segment lost 3 bases, leaving 9 bases of the junction unmatched. Germline assignment: CDR1 SGHRS and CDR2 YFSETQ. This CDR3 has 16 residues. This sequence originates from a woman in her sixties in good health and CMV-seronegative. The rearrangement joins TRBV5-1 to TRBJ2-1; 9 bases are a match to TRBD2. The sequencing input was PBMCs. The CDR3 region is CASSWETSGTNNEQFF. CDR3 nucleotide sequence: TGCGCCAGCAGCTGGGAGACTAGCGGCACAAACAATGAGCAGTTCTTC.